This entry lists 29 T cell receptor beta chains sequenced from one sample in a study of blood T cell repertoires in COVID-19. Using immunoSEQ multiplex PCR, the repertoire was profiled, and TCRdb retains in-frame clones only, with some absent. The repertoire holds about 170,000 clones, with around 78% as singletons. The sequenced material came from PBMCs or T cells enriched from blood (not recorded which). Source of these receptors: a woman aged 45-59 years who had recovered from COVID-19.

The chain recombines TRBV13 with TRBJ2-1, with D possibly being TRBD2 (5 bases). V gave up 10 bases and J gave up 5 bases, with 12 bases separating them. The CDR3 loop spans 12 amino acids. The germline V gene has CDR1 PRHDT and CDR2 FYEKMQ (reference sequence). The CDR3 spells CATQSGNNEQFF. The CDR3 DNA sequence: TGTGCCACCCAGAGCGGAAACAATGAGCAGTTCTTC.

The rearrangement links TRBV3-1 (or the pseudogene TRBV3-2) to TRBJ2-1, with 10 bases that match TRBD2. CDR1 LGHDT and CDR2 YNNKEL come from the germline V gene (reference sequence). Trimming cost V 4 bases and J 4 bases; bases outside gene matches: 4. This CDR3 comprises 15 residues. In nucleotides, the CDR3 is TGTGCCAGCAGCCTTTCTAGCGGGGGTTACAATGAGCAGTTCTTC. This encodes CASSLSSGGYNEQFF.

The chain employs TRBV27 and TRBJ1-2; TRBD1 matches 9 bases. V was clipped by 2 bases and J by 8 bases; unmatched bases: 6. CDR1 is MNHEY and CDR2 is SMNVEV in the germline V gene (reference sequence). CDR3 length equals 14 residues. CDR3 amino acids: CASSLRDRVSGYTF. CDR3 sequence (DNA): TGTGCCAGCAGTTTACGGGACAGGGTCAGCGGCTACACCTTC.

V usage is TRBV5-1 and J usage is TRBJ1-1; 9 bases match TRBD1. The CDR3 is made up of 15 amino acids. V lost 4 bases to trimming and J lost 4 bases; unmatched junction nucleotides: 8. Germline lookup yields CDR1 SGHRS and CDR2 YFSETQ. CDR3 DNA sequence: TGCGCCAGCAGCCCGGGACAGGGTTTTACCACTGAAGCTTTCTTT. It specifies CASSPGQGFTTEAFF.

This chain links TRBV25-1 with TRBJ2-1; D possibly corresponds to TRBD2 (6 bases). The CDR3 runs to 17 residues. V was cut by 2 bases and J by 4 bases, with 18 bases left in between. Germline assignment: CDR1 MGHDK and CDR2 SYGVNS. CDR3 in amino acids: CASSEGSSENQYNEQFF. DNA for the CDR3: TGTGCCAGCAGTGAAGGGTCTAGCGAGAATCAATACAATGAGCAGTTCTTC.

The chain employs TRBV18 and TRBJ1-2; no definite D call. This CDR3 is built from 13 residues. Germline V gives CDR1 KGHSH, CDR2 LQKENI. V lost 1 base and J 8 bases, leaving 11 bases between the germline ends. The CDR3 here is CASSPRLKEGYTF. The CDR3 nucleotides read TGTGCCAGCTCACCACGACTCAAGGAGGGCTACACCTTC.

J is TRBJ1-3 and V is TRBV7-8; TRBD1 might be the D (5 bases). The V gene's germline CDR1 is SGHVS and CDR2 FQNEAQ. Trimming left V 1 base short and J 1 base short, with 14 bases between. The CDR3 spans 17 residues. CDR3 bases: TGTGCCAGCAGCTTAGTCCGGTGGGGCTCTTCTGGAAACACCATATATTTT. This codes for CASSLVRWGSSGNTIYF.

The genes are TRBV6-2 or TRBV6-3 and TRBJ2-1, with 12 bases identical to TRBD2. V shed 2 bases, J shed 10 bases, and the junction held 6 bases outside the gene matches. The CDR3 sequence is 15 residues long. The germline CDR1 and CDR2 sequences are MNHEY and SVGEGT. The CDR3 region has the DNA TGTGCCAGCAGTTACGAGGCTAGCGGGAGGGGCGAGCAGTTCTTC. This encodes CASSYEASGRGEQFF.

In its sample, this clone was seen once. CDR3 nucleotides: TGTGCCAGCAGTCTACAGGGGTTTAGCAATCAGCCCCAGCATTTT. Translated: CASSLQGFSNQPQHF. V usage is TRBV28 and J usage is TRBJ1-5, with TRBD1 matching over 7 bases. CDR1 MDHEN and CDR2 SYDVKM come from the germline V gene. V gave up 5 bases and J gave up 0 bases; unmatched junction bases: 4. This CDR3 is built from 15 residues.

The chain joins TRBV7-2 to TRBJ1-1; 7 bases are a match to TRBD1. CDR1 is SGHTA and CDR2 is FQGNSA in the germline V gene. This CDR3 spans 16 amino acids. The ends lost 5 bases at V and 6 bases at J; junction bases unmatched: 15. DNA of the CDR3: TGTGCCAGCAGCCCACAGGGGACCCCTATGGGCGCTGAAGCTTTCTTT. Residues: CASSPQGTPMGAEAFF.

The J gene is TRBJ2-5, the V gene TRBV28; 7 nucleotides align to TRBD1. The germline CDR1 and CDR2 sequences are MDHEN and SYDVKM. The CDR3 consists of 15 residues. V was clipped by 7 bases and J by 8 bases; unmatched bases: 16. The CDR3 protein is CASTLGRGRTRTQYF. The CDR3 DNA sequence: TGTGCCAGCACCCTGGGCAGGGGGAGAACTAGAACCCAGTACTTC.

The chain uses TRBV7-2 and TRBJ2-1; the match to TRBD2 covers 11 bases. Germline loops: CDR1 SGHTA, CDR2 FQGNSA. V lost 5 bases to trimming and J lost 8 bases; unmatched junction nucleotides: 8. The CDR3 covers 15 residues. The CDR3 region is CASSVASGGSYEQFF. The CDR3 nucleotides are TGTGCCAGCAGCGTGGCTAGCGGGGGGTCTTATGAGCAGTTCTTC.

The V call is TRBV5-1, the J call TRBJ1-3; possible D gene TRBD1, 6 bases. Trimming left V 7 bases short and J 2 bases short, with 16 bases between. Germline values: CDR1 SGHRS, CDR2 YFSETQ. This CDR3 has 15 amino acids. This CDR3 is CASRLGGGAGNTIYF. DNA of the CDR3: TGCGCCAGCCGCCTCGGGGGGGGCGCTGGAAACACCATATATTTT.

The CDR3 coding sequence is TGTGCCAGCAGTGACCTGGCGGGGCCCCTCTACAATGAGCAGTTCTTC. This gives the protein CASSDLAGPLYNEQFF. This chain connects TRBV6-1 to TRBJ2-1; D might be TRBD2 (6 bases). V dropped 3 bases and J dropped 3 bases, with 15 bases sitting between them. This CDR3 has 16 residues. Germline V gene lookup returns CDR1 MNHNS and CDR2 SASEGT.

The genes are TRBV18 and TRBJ1-4, with TRBD1 matching 8 bases. The CDR3 consists of 14 residues. V lost 3 bases and J lost 8; bases outside the gene matches: 5. Looked up from germline, CDR1 is KGHSH and CDR2 is LQKENI. The CDR3 here is CASSPLDRAEKLFF. Written as DNA, the CDR3 is TGTGCCAGCTCACCTTTGGACAGGGCCGAAAAACTGTTTTTT.

This CDR3 reads CASSEFTYGYTF. The CDR3 DNA sequence: TGTGCCAGCAGTGAATTCACTTATGGCTACACCTTC. This chain links TRBV6-1 with TRBJ1-2; D unresolved. Trimming took off 2 bases at V and 5 bases at J, with 6 bases between the two ends. This CDR3 is 12 amino acids long. Germline CDR1 reads MNHNS; CDR2 reads SASEGT.

The gene calls are TRBV6-5 and TRBJ2-3, with TRBD2 identical over 11 bases. The CDR3 length is 15 residues. Germline V gives CDR1 MNHEY, CDR2 SVGAGI. V lost 6 bases and J lost 4; bases outside the gene matches: 6. The CDR3 DNA sequence: TGTGCCAGCAGGTTTAGCGGGGGGGCCGCAGATACGCAGTATTTT. Its translation is CASRFSGGAADTQYF.

The rearrangement links TRBV5-1 to TRBJ2-5, with 11 positions matching TRBD2. The CDR3 runs to 16 residues. J gave up 2 bases and V 4 bases, and 7 bases lay outside the gene matches. Germline lookup yields CDR1 SGHRS and CDR2 YFSETQ. CDR3 nucleotide sequence: TGCGCCAGCAGCCTTACCGGGACTAGCGGTCAAGAGACCCAGTACTTC. Amino acids: CASSLTGTSGQETQYF. Based on the CDR3 plus reference TRBV5-1 and TRBJ2-5, the full variable domain is KAGVTQTPRYLIKTRGQQVTLSCSPISGHRSVSWYQQTPGQGLQFLFEYFSETQRNKGNFPGRFSGRQFSNSRSEMNVSTLELGDSALYLCASSLTGTSGQETQYFGPGTRLLVL.

The V call is TRBV10-2, the J call TRBJ2-1; D may be TRBD2 (6 bases). V was cut by 7 bases and J by 6 bases, with 16 bases left in between. CDR1 is WSHSY, CDR2 SAAADI, per germline. The CDR3 spans 14 residues. CDR3 DNA sequence: TGCGCCAGCACCGGGGGAGTGGGGAGCAATGAGCAGTTCTTC. Its translation is CASTGGVGSNEQFF.

This clone was counted only a few times. The genes are TRBV5-5 and TRBJ2-1; 14 bases are shared with TRBD2. CDR1 and CDR2 from the germline V gene are SGHKS and YYEKEE (reference sequence). With 2 bases clipped from V and 0 bases from J, the junction kept 4 bases outside the gene matches. CDR3 length: 18 amino acids. This CDR3 reads CASSLPGLAGASYNEQFF. The CDR3, as DNA: TGTGCCAGCAGCTTACCGGGACTAGCGGGGGCCTCCTACAATGAGCAGTTCTTC. Full variable domain (remainder filled in from reference TRBV5-5 and TRBJ2-1): DAGVTQSPTHLIKTRGQQVTLRCSPISGHKSVSWYQQVLGQGPQFIFQYYEKEERGRGNFPDRFSARQFPNYSSELNVNALLLGDSALYLCASSLPGLAGASYNEQFFGPGTRLTVL.

The chain recombines TRBV30 with TRBJ2-1; D possibly corresponds to TRBD1 (5 bases). Trimming stripped 1 base from V and 6 bases from J, with 10 bases between. CDR3 length: 13 residues. The V gene's germline CDR1 is GTSNPN and CDR2 SVGIG (reference sequence). CDR3 in amino acids: CAWSGRVRNEQFF. The DNA of the CDR3 is TGTGCCTGGAGTGGCAGGGTTCGCAATGAGCAGTTCTTC.

This clone was seen more than once but under ten times. The J gene is TRBJ1-1, the V gene TRBV11-3; 10 nucleotides line up with TRBD1. Per the germline V gene, CDR1 is SGHNT and CDR2 is YENEEA. There are 13 residues in the CDR3. J gave up 5 bases and V 6 bases, and 3 bases lay outside the gene matches. The CDR3 DNA sequence: TGTGCCAGCAGGTGGACAGGGGGAACTGAAGCTTTCTTT. Amino acids: CASRWTGGTEAFF.

The chain recombines TRBV28 with TRBJ1-2; 7 bases fit TRBD1. The CDR3 is 16 amino acids. In germline, CDR1 is MDHEN, CDR2 SYDVKM. Unmatched junction bases numbered 15, after V lost 7 bases and J lost 4 bases. The CDR3 is CASTPSAAGQPYGYTF. CDR3 nucleotide sequence: TGTGCCAGCACCCCTTCCGCGGCGGGACAGCCCTATGGCTACACCTTC.

This chain joins TRBV7-8 and TRBJ1-2; tentative D call: TRBD1 (5 bases). The CDR3 runs to 15 residues. CDR1 SGHVS and CDR2 FQNEAQ come from the germline V gene. V was pared by 1 base and J by 7 bases, with 16 bases between. CDR3 region: CASSLVLGPGSGYTF. The CDR3 nucleotides read TGTGCCAGCAGCTTAGTACTGGGGCCGGGTAGTGGCTACACCTTC. Full variable domain (remainder filled in from reference TRBV7-8 and TRBJ1-2): GAGVSQSPRYKVAKRGQDVALRCDPISGHVSLFWYQQALGQGPEFLTYFQNEAQLDKSGLPSDRFFAERPEGSVSTLKIQRTQQEDSAVYLCASSLVLGPGSGYTFGSGTRLTVV.

This chain links TRBV27 with TRBJ1-2, with TRBD1 matching over 10 bases. The CDR3 has 14 residues. Germline values: CDR1 MNHEY, CDR2 SMNVEV (reference sequence). The V segment lost 6 bases and the J segment 5 bases; nucleotides outside the gene matches: 6. CDR3 DNA sequence: TGTGCCAGCAGGGACAGGGGGTCCCGTTATGGCTACACCTTC. This sequence encodes CASRDRGSRYGYTF.

V and J are TRBV7-6 and TRBJ1-2; D unresolved. With 5 bases removed from V and 4 bases from J, the gap between germline ends came to 11 bases. Germline V lookup: CDR1 SGHVS, CDR2 FNYEAQ. This CDR3 is 13 amino acids long. The CDR3 sequence: CASSPGEGYGYTF. The CDR3 DNA reads TGTGCCAGCAGCCCCGGGGAGGGCTATGGCTACACCTTC.

The gene calls are TRBV6-5 and TRBJ2-5; D is possibly TRBD2 (7 bases). Between the trimmed V and J ends, which lost 10 bases and 4 bases, there was a span of 19 bases. The CDR3 is 14 amino acids. Germline V gene sequence: CDR1 MNHEY, CDR2 SVGAGI. CDR3 coding DNA: TGTGCCACCGGAAAGGGGGGGCGCAGAGAGACCCAGTACTTC. This sequence encodes CATGKGGRRETQYF.

Of note for this clone: Distinct nucleotide sequences in the sample also encode this CDR3. The CDR3 nucleotides are TGTGCCAGCAGTTTAGGACACCCGAACACTGAAGCTTTCTTT. Translating gives CASSLGHPNTEAFF. The chain employs TRBV28 and TRBJ1-1; D is perhaps TRBD1 (5 bases). The germline CDR1 and CDR2 sequences are MDHEN and SYDVKM. This CDR3 contains 14 residues. Trimming took off 2 bases at V and 1 base at J, with 8 bases between the two ends.

V is TRBV19 and J is TRBJ1-1; D is ambiguous. Germline CDR1 reads LNHDA; CDR2 reads SQIVND (reference sequence). The V and J ends lost 4 bases and 0 bases respectively, with 9 bases between them. The CDR3 has 14 residues. The CDR3 DNA sequence: TGTGCCAGTAGTACCAATACTATGAACACTGAAGCTTTCTTT. It encodes CASSTNTMNTEAFF.